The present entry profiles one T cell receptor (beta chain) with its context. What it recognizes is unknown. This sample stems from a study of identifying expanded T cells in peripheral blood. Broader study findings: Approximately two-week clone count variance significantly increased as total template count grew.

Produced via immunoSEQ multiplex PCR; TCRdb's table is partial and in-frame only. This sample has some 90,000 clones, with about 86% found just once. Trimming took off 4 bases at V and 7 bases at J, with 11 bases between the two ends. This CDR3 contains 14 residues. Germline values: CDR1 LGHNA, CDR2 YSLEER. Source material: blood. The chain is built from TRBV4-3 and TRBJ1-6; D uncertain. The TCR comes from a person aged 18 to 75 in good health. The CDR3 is CASSLTGTNSPLHF. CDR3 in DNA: TGCGCCAGCAGCCTCACGGGTACCAATTCACCCCTCCACTTT.